The clone carrying this TCR beta chain has a count of ten or more. Residents of approximately 25 US areas, aged roughly 18 to 90 years, made up the participants. Repertoires were generated with immunoSEQ multiplex PCR, while TCRdb's copy carries only in-frame clones and drops some. The sample has approximately 180,000 clones, around 82% seen once. The data were taken from a study of blood T cell repertoires in COVID-19. This CDR3 has 15 residues. CDR1 and CDR2 (germline): LNHNV, YYDKDF (reference sequence). After removal of 1 base from V and 6 bases from J, the junction contained 7 bases not matched to a gene.

This TCR came from a woman in her sixties or seventies with acute COVID-19. The chain links TRBV15 to TRBJ2-7; 9 bases line up with TRBD2. The sample comprised PBMCs or T cells enriched from blood (not recorded which). CDR3 region: CATSRGAGGGGEQYF. CDR3 bases: TGTGCCACCAGCAGAGGAGCGGGAGGAGGAGGCGAGCAGTACTTC.